The 10 T cell receptor beta chains below all came from one sample that was sequenced in a study of blood T cell repertoires in COVID-19. Only in-frame clones appear in the TCRdb table, and some are missing; sequencing was by immunoSEQ multiplex PCR. This table holds about 260,000 clones, 90% found once. The sequenced sample was PBMCs or T cells enriched from blood (not recorded which). These receptors were taken from a man aged 50-60 years who had been exposed to COVID-19.

V usage is TRBV5-1 and J usage is TRBJ1-6; 9 nucleotides agree with TRBD1. The CDR3 totals 17 residues. Germline CDR1 SGHRS, CDR2 YFSETQ. V was clipped by 3 bases and J by 6 bases; unmatched bases: 10. The CDR3 nucleotides read TGCGCCAGCAGCTCGGTACCCCCGGGACAGGGTAATTCACCCCTCCACTTT. Its translation: CASSSVPPGQGNSPLHF.

The chain combines TRBV7-9 with TRBJ2-1; D perhaps matches TRBD2 (5 bases). The length of the CDR3 is 14 residues. CDR1 is SEHNR, CDR2 FQNEAQ, per germline (reference sequence). Deletions cut 5 bases from V and 4 bases from J, with 12 bases between. The CDR3 here is CASSETSSYNEQFF. The CDR3 nucleotides read TGTGCCAGCAGCGAAACTAGTTCTTACAATGAGCAGTTCTTC.

The gene calls are TRBV2 and TRBJ1-5, with D unresolved. Germline CDR1 SNHLY, CDR2 FYNNEI. The CDR3 runs to 15 residues. Trimming took off 4 bases at V and 4 bases at J, with 14 bases between the two ends. The CDR3 sequence is CASSAESGENQPQHF. The CDR3 DNA reads as TGTGCCAGCAGTGCCGAGAGCGGTGAGAATCAGCCCCAGCATTTT.

The chain links TRBV5-5 to TRBJ2-7; D remains ambiguous. Trimming shortened V by 3 bases and J by 7 bases, and 14 bases separated the two germline ends. The CDR3 covers 13 residues. The germline CDR1 and CDR2 sequences are SGHKS and YYEKEE (reference sequence). CDR3 loop: CASSWSPHGEQYV. CDR3 sequence (DNA): TGTGCCAGCAGCTGGAGTCCTCATGGGGAGCAGTACGTC.

The chain carries TRBV28 and TRBJ1-4; D is possibly TRBD1 (5 bases). The germline V and J ends were trimmed by 6 bases and 0 bases, with 11 bases remaining between them. Germline V gene sequence: CDR1 MDHEN, CDR2 SYDVKM. This CDR3 has 15 amino acids. CDR3 in DNA: TGTGCCAGCAGCTTAACAGGTGCAACTAATGAAAAACTGTTTTTT. This codes for CASSLTGATNEKLFF.

V usage is TRBV29-1 and J usage is TRBJ1-2; 7 bases line up with TRBD1. V lost 4 bases, J lost 4 bases, and 6 bases stayed unmatched. Germline values: CDR1 SQVTM, CDR2 ANQGSEA. The CDR3 has 13 residues. The CDR3 is CSVARDSLYGYTF. The CDR3 DNA is TGCAGCGTTGCCCGGGACAGCCTCTATGGCTACACCTTC.

V and J are TRBV27 and TRBJ2-7, with 10 positions matching TRBD1. The CDR3 has 16 amino acids. The germline CDR1 and CDR2 sequences are MNHEY and SMNVEV (reference sequence). The V gene end was trimmed by 2 bases and the J gene end by 3 bases; junction bases not matched to a gene: 7. CDR3 region: CASSLRSRDRGYEQYF. The CDR3, as DNA: TGTGCCAGCAGTTTACGGTCCCGGGACAGGGGCTACGAGCAGTACTTC.

The V gene is TRBV7-9, the J gene TRBJ1-1; weak D call: TRBD1 (5 bases). The V end lost 5 bases, the J end lost 1 base, and 8 bases lay between the germline ends. Germline CDR1 reads SEHNR; CDR2 reads FQNEAQ (reference sequence). The CDR3 runs to 13 residues. CDR3 amino acids: CASSDTGNTEAFF. The CDR3 DNA is TGTGCCAGCAGCGACACAGGGAACACTGAAGCTTTCTTT.

V gene TRBV7-9 combines with J gene TRBJ1-3; TRBD1 matches at 7 bases. The CDR3 totals 14 residues. V lost 5 bases and J lost 0; bases outside the gene matches: 1. Germline V gene sequence: CDR1 SEHNR, CDR2 FQNEAQ (reference sequence). As DNA, the CDR3 is TGTGCCAGCAGCCACAGGGGCTCTGGAAACACCATATATTTT. Protein: CASSHRGSGNTIYF. The whole variable domain, filled in from reference TRBV7-9 and TRBJ1-3, reads DTGVSQNPRHKITKRGQNVTFRCDPISEHNRLYWYRQTLGQGPEFLTYFQNEAQLEKSRLLSDRFSAERPKGSFSTLEIQRTEQGDSAMYLCASSHRGSGNTIYFGEGSWLTVV.

The rearrangement joins TRBV3-1 (or the pseudogene TRBV3-2) to TRBJ2-3; D remains ambiguous. The CDR3 length is 14 residues. From germline, CDR1 is LGHDT and CDR2 YNNKEL (reference sequence). V dropped 4 bases and J dropped 2 bases, with 10 bases sitting between them. The CDR3 nucleotides are TGTGCCAGCAGCCTAAGACAATCCACAGATACGCAGTATTTT. Protein sequence: CASSLRQSTDTQYF.